The next 29 T cell receptor beta chains were all read from a single sample in a study of blood T cell repertoires in COVID-19 (dated by TCRdb to about 2020). Library creation used the immunoSEQ multiplex PCR assay. TCRdb retrieved this table from immuneACCESS and kept in-frame rearrangements only. Not all clones are present; in checked studies, unresolved V genes account for under half, and no reason is known for the remainder. The sample contains around 100,000 clones, roughly 88% of them found a single time. More than 9.5% of the sample belongs to the ten largest clones. Sequencing was carried out using peripheral blood. The origin of the receptors is a man older than 75 with acute or convalescent COVID-19.

The chain is built from TRBV7-9 and TRBJ2-2, with D tentatively TRBD1 (8 bases). In germline, CDR1 is SEHNR, CDR2 FQNEAQ (reference sequence). The CDR3 is 16 amino acids. V was shortened by 6 bases and J by 1 base, with 15 bases between the two germline ends. CDR3 DNA: TGTGCCAGCAGTCCCGGGGGGACAGGGAACACCGGGGAGCTGTTTTTT. Translated: CASSPGGTGNTGELFF.

J is TRBJ1-1 and V is TRBV10-3, with 9 bases lining up with TRBD1. The germline V gene has CDR1 ENHRY and CDR2 SYGVKD. The ends lost 6 bases at V and 5 bases at J; junction bases unmatched: 7. CDR3 length: 14 residues. CDR3 amino acids: CAIRADRGGTEAFF. The CDR3 region has the DNA TGTGCCATCAGGGCGGACAGGGGTGGAACTGAAGCTTTCTTT.

J is TRBJ1-5 and V is TRBV19, with TRBD1 matching over 9 bases. Unmatched junction bases numbered 8, after V lost 6 bases and J lost 5 bases. The CDR3 loop spans 15 amino acids. Germline loops: CDR1 LNHDA, CDR2 SQIVND (reference sequence). The CDR3 nucleotides are TGTGCCAGTAGAGGGGACAGGGTGCAAGATCAGCCCCAGCATTTT. It specifies CASRGDRVQDQPQHF.

This sequence joins TRBV7-2 and TRBJ1-3; the D is unclear. The V and J ends lost 1 base and 2 bases respectively, with 12 bases between them. Germline CDR1 and CDR2: SGHTA and FQGNSA. The CDR3 extends over 16 amino acids. DNA of the CDR3: TGTGCCAGCAGCTTAGGAACTTGGTTCCCTGGAAACACCATATATTTT. Its protein is CASSLGTWFPGNTIYF.

This chain connects TRBV4-2 to TRBJ1-4; 9 positions match TRBD1. Germline V gives CDR1 LGHNA, CDR2 YNFKEQ. Unmatched junction bases numbered 6, after V lost 6 bases and J lost 7 bases. CDR3 length: 14 residues. CDR3 amino acids: CASRPPGQGEKLFF. The CDR3 DNA sequence: TGTGCCAGCAGGCCCCCGGGACAGGGTGAAAAACTGTTTTTT.

This clone occurred a few times. The rearrangement joins TRBV7-9 to TRBJ2-1; TRBD2 matches 10 bases. CDR1 is SEHNR, CDR2 FQNEAQ, per germline (reference sequence). This CDR3 has 15 amino acids. V lost 7 bases, J lost 6 bases, and 9 bases stayed unmatched. The CDR3, as DNA: TGTGCCAGCAACCCTGGGACTAGCGTCCGCAATGAGCAGTTCTTC. Protein sequence: CASNPGTSVRNEQFF.

The chain uses TRBV7-2 and TRBJ1-1; D is unresolved. V was shortened by 6 bases and J by 6 bases, with 14 bases between the two germline ends. This CDR3 has 13 residues. Germline-derived CDR1 and CDR2 are SGHTA and FQGNSA. The chain's CDR3 is CASRADQRPEAFF. The CDR3 nucleotides read TGTGCCAGCAGGGCAGACCAGCGGCCTGAAGCTTTCTTT. Together with reference TRBV7-2 and TRBJ1-1, the CDR3 gives the full variable domain: GAGVSQSPSNKVTEKGKDVELRCDPISGHTALYWYRQSLGQGLEFLIYFQGNSAPDKSGLPSDRFSAERTGGSVSTLTIQRTQQEDSAVYLCASRADQRPEAFFGQGTRLTVV.

V usage is TRBV28 and J usage is TRBJ2-7; 7 positions agree with TRBD2. The CDR3 covers 14 residues. Germline CDR1 is MDHEN and CDR2 is SYDVKM. After removal of 3 bases from V and 2 bases from J, the junction contained 4 bases not matched to a gene. The CDR3 here is CASSLSGGPYEQYF. DNA of the CDR3: TGTGCCAGCAGTTTGTCGGGGGGTCCCTACGAGCAGTACTTC. The full variable domain, in which reference TRBV28 and TRBJ2-7 provide the parts outside the CDR3, is DVKVTQSSRYLVKRTGEKVFLECVQDMDHENMFWYRQDPGLGLRLIYFSYDVKMKEKGDIPEGYSVSREKKERFSLILESASTNQTSMYLCASSLSGGPYEQYFGPGTRLTVT.

The rearrangement joins TRBV19 to TRBJ1-3; a weak D match, TRBD1 (5 bases). Trimming left V 8 bases short and J 2 bases short, with 13 bases between. This CDR3 has 14 residues. CDR1 and CDR2 (germline): LNHDA, SQIVND (reference sequence). CDR3 loop: CASFSQGAGNTIYF. CDR3 in DNA: TGTGCCAGTTTTTCTCAGGGCGCTGGAAACACCATATATTTT.

The chain couples TRBV3-1 (or the pseudogene TRBV3-2) to TRBJ1-5, with 9 positions matching TRBD1. Losses at the gene ends were 4 bases for V and 3 bases for J; bases not matched to a gene: 4. In germline, CDR1 is LGHDT, CDR2 YNNKEL (reference sequence). The CDR3 consists of 15 residues. The CDR3 loop is CASSPGQGINQPQHF. In nucleotides, the CDR3 is TGTGCCAGCAGCCCGGGACAGGGTATCAATCAGCCCCAGCATTTT.

The V and J genes are TRBV5-1 and TRBJ2-3; possible D gene TRBD2, 6 bases. Germline values: CDR1 SGHRS, CDR2 YFSETQ. V was cut by 4 bases and J by 6 bases, with 18 bases left in between. The length of the CDR3 is 15 residues. The CDR3 coding sequence is TGCGCCAGCAGCCCGGCGGGGCAAGTCGGGGATACGCAGTATTTT. As protein: CASSPAGQVGDTQYF.

V usage is TRBV28 and J usage is TRBJ2-7; possible D gene TRBD1, 6 bases. The CDR3 sequence is 15 residues long. V lost 2 bases and J 0 bases, leaving 11 bases between the germline ends. Germline V gives CDR1 MDHEN, CDR2 SYDVKM. CDR3 nucleotide sequence: TGTGCCAGCAGTTTACTCACAGGGCACTCCTACGAGCAGTACTTC. Its protein is CASSLLTGHSYEQYF.

This chain links TRBV12-5 with TRBJ2-7; 8 nucleotides match TRBD1. CDR1 and CDR2 (germline): LGHNT, FRNRAP. The V gene end was trimmed by 1 base and the J gene end by 4 bases; junction bases not matched to a gene: 24. The CDR3 runs to 21 residues. CDR3 bases: TGTGCTAGTGGTTTGGCTAGCCTTAACTTCCAGACAGGGGCTAGGAAGTACGAGCAGTACTTC. Amino acid sequence: CASGLASLNFQTGARKYEQYF.

The chain employs TRBV18 and TRBJ1-4; the D gene is possibly TRBD1 (5 bases). CDR1 is KGHSH, CDR2 LQKENI, per germline. Trimming left V 1 base short and J 2 bases short, with 5 bases between. This CDR3 has 14 amino acids. The CDR3 nucleotides read TGTGCCAGCTCACCACGACAGACTAATGAAAAACTGTTTTTT. Protein sequence: CASSPRQTNEKLFF. Combining the CDR3 with reference TRBV18 and TRBJ1-4 gives the whole variable domain NAGVMQNPRHLVRRRGQEARLRCSPMKGHSHVYWYRQLPEEGLKFMVYLQKENIIDESGMPKERFSAEFPKEGPSILRIQQVVRGDSAAYFCASSPRQTNEKLFFGSGTQLSVL.

The chain employs TRBV5-4 and TRBJ2-3; D may be TRBD2 (6 bases). The CDR3 runs to 15 residues. Trimming shortened V by 3 bases and J by 5 bases, and 16 bases separated the two germline ends. The germline V gene encodes CDR1 SGHNT and CDR2 YYREEE (reference sequence). The CDR3 here is CASSSGTFEGDTQYF. CDR3 DNA: TGTGCCAGCAGCTCGGGGACTTTTGAGGGAGATACGCAGTATTTT.

The genes are TRBV15 and TRBJ1-6, with 7 bases fitting TRBD1. Germline CDR1 LNHNV, CDR2 YYDKDF (reference sequence). V was clipped by 5 bases and J by 5 bases; unmatched bases: 3. CDR3 length equals 14 residues. CDR3 in DNA: TGTGCCACCAGCGAAGGACAGGATAATTCACCCCTCCACTTT. Translating gives CATSEGQDNSPLHF.

In DNA form, the CDR3 reads TGTGCCAGCAGCCCCAGACAGGGTCCAAGAAACACCGGGGAGCTGTTTTTT. Translating gives CASSPRQGPRNTGELFF. The rearrangement links TRBV9 to TRBJ2-2, with TRBD1 identical over 7 bases. Germline CDR1 is SGDLS and CDR2 is YYNGEE. With V trimmed by 4 bases and J by 2 bases, 11 bases remained unmatched. The CDR3 has 17 residues.

The chain recombines TRBV6-5 with TRBJ1-2; D unresolved. The CDR3 spans 13 residues. V gave up 4 bases and J gave up 3 bases, with 9 bases separating them. Germline V gene lookup returns CDR1 MNHEY and CDR2 SVGAGI. The CDR3 DNA reads as TGTGCCAGCAGTTCCCGACTTGACTATGGCTACACCTTC. It translates to CASSSRLDYGYTF.

V usage is TRBV30 and J usage is TRBJ2-6; a weak D match, TRBD2 (6 bases). The CDR3 covers 15 residues. Between the trimmed V and J ends, which lost 4 bases and 2 bases, there was a span of 12 bases. Looked up from germline, CDR1 is GTSNPN and CDR2 is SVGIG (reference sequence). The CDR3 bases are TGTGCCTGGACGCGGGATCTACCTGGGGCCAACGTCCTGACTTTC. It encodes CAWTRDLPGANVLTF.

The chain carries TRBV5-1 and TRBJ2-7; tentatively, D is TRBD2 (6 bases). CDR1 and CDR2 from the germline V gene are SGHRS and YFSETQ. V shed 0 bases and J shed 0 bases, with 10 bases lying between them. The CDR3 contains 15 residues. CDR3: CASSLGLAISYEQYF. CDR3 nucleotides: TGCGCCAGCAGCTTGGGTCTAGCGATCTCCTACGAGCAGTACTTC. The whole variable domain, remainder taken from reference TRBV5-1 and TRBJ2-7, is KAGVTQTPRYLIKTRGQQVTLSCSPISGHRSVSWYQQTPGQGLQFLFEYFSETQRNKGNFPGRFSGRQFSNSRSEMNVSTLELGDSALYLCASSLGLAISYEQYFGPGTRLTVT.

This chain connects TRBV6-5 to TRBJ1-2; D might be TRBD1 (6 bases). CDR3 length equals 12 residues. CDR1 is MNHEY, CDR2 SVGAGI, per germline. Trimming cost V 8 bases and J 10 bases, with 17 bases left between them. Here the CDR3 reads CASAETGFDYTF. CDR3 nucleotide sequence: TGTGCCAGCGCCGAAACAGGGTTTGACTACACCTTC.

V gene TRBV9 combines with J gene TRBJ2-2; D possibly corresponds to TRBD1 (5 bases). The V gene's germline CDR1 is SGDLS and CDR2 YYNGEE. The V end lost 3 bases, the J end lost 1 base, and 10 bases lay between the germline ends. This CDR3 has 15 amino acids. CDR3 coding DNA: TGTGCCAGCAGCGCAACCACAGGGAACACCGGGGAGCTGTTTTTT. Residues: CASSATTGNTGELFF.

This clone was recorded a few times. The chain combines TRBV3-1 (or the pseudogene TRBV3-2) with TRBJ1-5; D unresolved. There are 15 residues in the CDR3. Germline lookup yields CDR1 LGHDT and CDR2 YNNKEL (reference sequence). The germline V and J ends were trimmed by 0 bases and 0 bases, with 6 bases remaining between them. CDR3 sequence reads: CASSQDGGSNQPQHF. CDR3 nucleotides: TGTGCCAGCAGCCAAGACGGTGGTAGCAATCAGCCCCAGCATTTT.

The chain has TRBV5-1 and TRBJ1-4; 11 nucleotides match TRBD1. After removal of 0 bases from V and 7 bases from J, the junction contained 5 bases not matched to a gene. CDR3 length: 16 residues. Germline V lookup: CDR1 SGHRS, CDR2 YFSETQ. This CDR3 reads CASSLAGTGGVEKLFF. CDR3 coding DNA: TGCGCCAGCAGCTTGGCCGGGACAGGGGGTGTTGAAAAACTGTTTTTT.

This sequence joins TRBV6-5 and TRBJ1-4, with 7 bases lining up with TRBD1. This CDR3 has 15 amino acids. Losses at the gene ends were 4 bases for V and 6 bases for J; bases not matched to a gene: 8. CDR1 is MNHEY, CDR2 SVGAGI, per germline. CDR3 DNA: TGTGCCAGCAGTTCTGAGGGGGCAATGTATGAAAAACTGTTTTTT. The encoded protein is CASSSEGAMYEKLFF.

This chain uses TRBV7-2 with TRBJ2-2, with D unresolved. Trimming left V 4 bases short and J 8 bases short, with 5 bases between. Germline values: CDR1 SGHTA, CDR2 FQGNSA. The CDR3 is 11 amino acids. CDR3: CASSSPGELFF. The CDR3 region has the DNA TGTGCCAGCAGCTCCCCGGGGGAGCTGTTTTTT.

This clone has more than one count but fewer than ten. The V gene is TRBV5-6, the J gene TRBJ1-5, with D tentatively TRBD1 (6 bases). CDR1 is SGHDT and CDR2 is YYEEEE in the germline V gene. The CDR3 runs 15 residues. Trimming left V 3 bases short and J 4 bases short, with 14 bases between. CDR3 sequence (DNA): TGTGCCAGCAGCTGGGGGCAGGGACTAAATCAGCCCCAGCATTTT. Amino acid sequence: CASSWGQGLNQPQHF.

The rearrangement links TRBV19 to TRBJ1-2; no firm D call. Trimming pared 7 bases from V and 5 bases from J, leaving 8 bases between. The CDR3 spans 11 residues. Germline V gene sequence: CDR1 LNHDA, CDR2 SQIVND (reference sequence). CDR3 sequence (DNA): TGTGCCAGTAAAGCAAATTATGGCTACACCTTC. It yields the protein CASKANYGYTF.

V usage is TRBV27 and J usage is TRBJ1-6, with 8 positions matching TRBD1. Losses at the gene ends were 6 bases for V and 10 bases for J; bases not matched to a gene: 8. This CDR3 is 14 amino acids long. CDR1 is MNHEY, CDR2 SMNVEV, per germline (reference sequence). The CDR3 sequence is CASREQGGGSPLHF. For the CDR3, the DNA is TGTGCCAGCAGAGAACAGGGGGGGGGCTCACCCCTCCACTTT.